This TCR beta chain was sequenced in a study of T cell changes during pregnancy in multiple sclerosis. Repertoires were generated with immunoSEQ multiplex PCR, while TCRdb's copy carries only in-frame clones and drops some. Among tens of thousands of clones listed, 93% were seen once. V dropped 3 bases and J dropped 4; count of bases not matched to a gene: 11. Germline CDR1 MNHNS, CDR2 SASEGT. This CDR3 is 18 amino acids long. Sequenced material: peripheral blood, taken in the second trimester of pregnancy. This TCR derives from a female donor with multiple sclerosis, enrolled in a pregnancy study. V usage is TRBV6-1 and J usage is TRBJ2-1, with TRBD2 identical over 11 bases. This CDR3 is CASSDMVASGGNYNEQFF. CDR3 bases: TGTGCCAGCAGTGACATGGTGGCTAGCGGGGGGAATTACAATGAGCAGTTCTTC.